This TCR beta chain is drawn from a study of T cell changes during pregnancy in multiple sclerosis. CDR1 and CDR2 (germline): SGHDN, FVKESK. There are 13 residues in the CDR3. Trimming at V came to 3 bases and at J to 7 bases, leaving 5 bases not matched to a gene. This table comes from immunoSEQ multiplex PCR, and its TCRdb copy is limited to in-frame clones, with some not included. The sample shows roughly 45,000 clones, 85% to 90% of them seen only once. This TCR was recovered from a female donor in good health, enrolled as a control in a pregnancy study. The chain uses TRBV14 and TRBJ2-7; 8 bases align to TRBD2. Here the sequenced sample was peripheral blood, taken in the first trimester of pregnancy. CDR3 amino acids: CASSQGLGREQYF. In nucleotides, the CDR3 is TGTGCCAGCAGCCAGGGACTAGGTCGGGAGCAGTACTTC.